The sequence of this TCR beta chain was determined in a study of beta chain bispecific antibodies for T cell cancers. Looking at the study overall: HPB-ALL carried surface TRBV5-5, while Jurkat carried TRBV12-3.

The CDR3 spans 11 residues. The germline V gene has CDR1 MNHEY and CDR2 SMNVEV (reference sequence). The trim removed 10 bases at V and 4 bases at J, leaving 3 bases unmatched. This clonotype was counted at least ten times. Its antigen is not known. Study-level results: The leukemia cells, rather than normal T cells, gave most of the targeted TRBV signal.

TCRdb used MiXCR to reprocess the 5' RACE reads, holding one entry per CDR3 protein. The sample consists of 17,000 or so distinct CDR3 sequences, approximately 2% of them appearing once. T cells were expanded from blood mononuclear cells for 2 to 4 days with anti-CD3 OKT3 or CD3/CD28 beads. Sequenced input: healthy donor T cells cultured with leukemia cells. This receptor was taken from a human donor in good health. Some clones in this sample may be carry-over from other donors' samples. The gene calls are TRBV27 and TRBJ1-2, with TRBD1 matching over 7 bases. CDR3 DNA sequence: TGTGCCAACGGACAGGTCTATGGCTACACCTTC. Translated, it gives CANGQVYGYTF.